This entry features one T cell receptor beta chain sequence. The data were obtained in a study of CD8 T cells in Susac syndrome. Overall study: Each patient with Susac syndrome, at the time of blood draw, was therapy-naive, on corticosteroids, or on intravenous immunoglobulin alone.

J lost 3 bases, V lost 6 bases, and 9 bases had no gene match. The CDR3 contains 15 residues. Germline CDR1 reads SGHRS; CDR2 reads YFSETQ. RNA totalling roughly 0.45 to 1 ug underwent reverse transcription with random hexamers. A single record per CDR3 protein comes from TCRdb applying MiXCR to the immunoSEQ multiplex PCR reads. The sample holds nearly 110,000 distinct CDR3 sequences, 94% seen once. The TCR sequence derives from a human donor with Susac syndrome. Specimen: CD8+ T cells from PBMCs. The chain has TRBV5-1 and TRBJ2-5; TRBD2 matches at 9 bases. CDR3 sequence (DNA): TGCGCCAGCACCTCCGGGTTAGCGGGGGAAGAGACCCAGTACTTC. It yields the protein CASTSGLAGEETQYF.